Listed below are T cell receptor beta chains from one sample, sequenced in a study of neurological immune-mediated disorders. TCRdb re-analysed the 5' RACE reads in MiXCR, keeping a single row per CDR3 protein. The sample holds some 41,000 distinct CDR3 sequences, 2.5% seen once. The specimen was PBMCs. The receptors originated from a man younger than 45 with multiple sclerosis. Both conserved end residues are part of each CDR3. D genes are given only for firm matches. Size values are once, few and many counts, or a class for expanded clones, and some rows have none.

v_gene: TRBV7-7; d_gene: NA; abundance: many; j_gene: TRBJ1-2; CDR3aa: CASSPYGQGGGYTF; CDR3nt: TGTGCCAGCAGCCCCTACGGGCAGGGTGGAGGCTACACCTTC
v_gene: TRBV27; d_gene: TRBD1; abundance: many; j_gene: TRBJ2-7; CDR3aa: CASSLRGDRSYEQYF; CDR3nt: TGTGCCAGCAGTTTAAGGGGGGACAGGTCCTACGAGCAGTACTTC
v_gene: TRBV9; d_gene: NA; abundance: many; j_gene: TRBJ2-1; CDR3aa: CASSVATFGAGSGRVSEQFF; CDR3nt: NA
v_gene: TRBV27; d_gene: NA; abundance: many; j_gene: TRBJ2-7; CDR3aa: CASSPSTRYEQYF; CDR3nt: TGTGCCAGCAGCCCTTCTACTCGCTACGAGCAGTACTTC
v_gene: TRBV7-9; d_gene: NA; abundance: many; j_gene: TRBJ1-5; CDR3aa: CASSYRDTKTHF; CDR3nt: TGTGCCAGCAGCTACCGGGACACCAAAACGCATTTT
v_gene: TRBV20-1; d_gene: TRBD2; abundance: many; j_gene: TRBJ2-1; CDR3aa: CSAKPPSGVYNEQFF; CDR3nt: TGCAGTGCGAAACCCCCTAGCGGAGTCTACAATGAGCAGTTCTTC
v_gene: TRBV7-6; d_gene: NA; abundance: many; j_gene: TRBJ2-3; CDR3aa: CASSLADTQYF; CDR3nt: TGTGCCAGCAGCTTAGCTGATACGCAGTATTTT
v_gene: TRBV7-6; d_gene: TRBD1; abundance: many; j_gene: TRBJ2-7; CDR3aa: CASSFGRGPGGYEQYF; CDR3nt: TGTGCCAGCAGCTTCGGTCGAGGGCCAGGGGGCTACGAGCAGTACTTC
v_gene: TRBV18; d_gene: TRBD1; abundance: NA; j_gene: TRBJ2-7; CDR3aa: CASSPPGQGASYEQYF; CDR3nt: TGTGCCAGCTCACCACCGGGACAGGGGGCTTCCTACGAGCAGTACTTC
v_gene: TRBV20-1; d_gene: NA; abundance: many; j_gene: TRBJ1-5; CDR3aa: CSASPGADNQPQHF; CDR3nt: TGCAGTGCTAGTCCGGGGGCGGACAATCAGCCCCAGCATTTT
v_gene: TRBV5-1; d_gene: TRBD2; abundance: many; j_gene: TRBJ2-3; CDR3aa: CASSELAGGETDTQYF; CDR3nt: TGCGCCAGCAGCGAACTAGCGGGAGGGGAGACAGATACGCAGTATTTT
v_gene: TRBV6-1; d_gene: TRBD2; abundance: many; j_gene: TRBJ2-7; CDR3aa: CASSEPGLAGRKQYF; CDR3nt: TGTGCCAGCAGTGAACCGGGACTAGCGGGGAGAAAGCAGTACTTC
v_gene: TRBV18; d_gene: TRBD1; abundance: NA; j_gene: TRBJ2-7; CDR3aa: CASLEGGSSYEQYF; CDR3nt: TGTGCCAGCCTAGAAGGGGGCAGCTCCTACGAGCAGTACTTC
v_gene: TRBV7-8; d_gene: TRBD1; abundance: many; j_gene: TRBJ2-1; CDR3aa: CASTHRQGGGWFF; CDR3nt: TGTGCCAGCACCCACAGACAGGGCGGCGGCTGGTTCTTC
v_gene: TRBV5-1; d_gene: NA; abundance: many; j_gene: TRBJ2-6; CDR3aa: CASSLAPGTGANVLTF; CDR3nt: TGCGCCAGCAGCTTGGCCCCTGGAACAGGGGCCAACGTCCTGACTTTC
v_gene: TRBV20-1; d_gene: NA; abundance: NA; j_gene: TRBJ1-1; CDR3aa: CSARPIGEGSNTEAFF; CDR3nt: TGCAGTGCTCGACCCATAGGGGAGGGAAGTAACACTGAAGCTTTCTTT
v_gene: TRBV20-1; d_gene: TRBD1; abundance: many; j_gene: TRBJ2-7; CDR3aa: CSADRDRASYEQYF; CDR3nt: TGCAGTGCTGACCGGGACAGGGCGTCCTACGAGCAGTACTTC
v_gene: TRBV5-1; d_gene: NA; abundance: many; j_gene: TRBJ2-7; CDR3aa: CASRGDGSYEQYF; CDR3nt: TGCGCCAGCAGGGGGGACGGCTCCTACGAGCAGTACTTC
v_gene: TRBV5-1; d_gene: NA; abundance: many; j_gene: TRBJ2-7; CDR3aa: CASSLGKNYEQYF; CDR3nt: TGCGCCAGCAGCTTGGGCAAGAACTACGAGCAGTACTTC
v_gene: TRBV20-1; d_gene: TRBD1; abundance: many; j_gene: TRBJ2-3; CDR3aa: CSARDLGTGDTDTQYF; CDR3nt: TGCAGTGCTAGAGATCTAGGGACAGGGGACACAGATACGCAGTATTTT
v_gene: TRBV7-8; d_gene: NA; abundance: many; j_gene: TRBJ1-1; CDR3aa: CASSPSRAEAFF; CDR3nt: TGTGCCAGCAGCCCCTCGAGGGCTGAAGCTTTCTTT
v_gene: TRBV29-1; d_gene: NA; abundance: few; j_gene: TRBJ1-5; CDR3aa: CSVGDGRDQPQHF; CDR3nt: TGCAGCGTTGGGGACGGGCGCGATCAGCCCCAGCATTTT
v_gene: TRBV9; d_gene: NA; abundance: many; j_gene: TRBJ1-6; CDR3aa: CASSTTGHNSPLHF; CDR3nt: TGTGCCAGCAGCACCACAGGACATAATTCACCCCTCCACTTT
v_gene: TRBV6-5; d_gene: NA; abundance: many; j_gene: TRBJ2-7; CDR3aa: CATTRGTYEQYF; CDR3nt: TGTGCCACAACCCGCGGCACCTACGAGCAGTACTTC
v_gene: TRBV20-1; d_gene: NA; abundance: many; j_gene: TRBJ1-1; CDR3aa: CSASAGHTEAFF; CDR3nt: TGCAGTGCTAGCGCCGGGCACACTGAAGCTTTCTTT
v_gene: TRBV6-6; d_gene: NA; abundance: many; j_gene: TRBJ2-7; CDR3aa: CASSPQQGSYEQYF; CDR3nt: TGTGCCAGCAGTCCCCAACAGGGATCCTACGAGCAGTACTTC
v_gene: TRBV20-1; d_gene: NA; abundance: many; j_gene: TRBJ2-1; CDR3aa: CSASLPGPLDEQFF; CDR3nt: TGCAGTGCTAGTCTCCCCGGGCCCCTCGATGAGCAGTTCTTC
v_gene: TRBV12-3/TRBV12-4; d_gene: NA; abundance: many; j_gene: TRBJ2-7; CDR3aa: CASSQKIHEQYF; CDR3nt: TGTGCCAGCAGCCAAAAGATCCACGAGCAGTACTTC
v_gene: TRBV6-1; d_gene: NA; abundance: many; j_gene: TRBJ1-1; CDR3aa: CASSEGENTEAFF; CDR3nt: TGTGCCAGCAGTGAAGGGGAGAACACTGAAGCTTTCTTT
v_gene: TRBV20-1; d_gene: NA; abundance: many; j_gene: TRBJ1-1; CDR3aa: CSARDGRRNRNTEAFF; CDR3nt: TGCAGTGCTAGAGATGGCAGACGGAATCGGAACACTGAAGCTTTCTTT
v_gene: TRBV20-1; d_gene: TRBD1; abundance: many; j_gene: TRBJ1-4; CDR3aa: CSAPGQGSEKLFF; CDR3nt: TGCAGTGCACCGGGACAGGGGAGCGAAAAACTGTTTTTT
v_gene: TRBV7-2; d_gene: NA; abundance: many; j_gene: TRBJ1-1; CDR3aa: CASSLVAGNTEAFF; CDR3nt: TGTGCCAGCAGCTTAGTGGCAGGGAACACTGAAGCTTTCTTT
v_gene: TRBV7-6; d_gene: TRBD1; abundance: few; j_gene: TRBJ2-1; CDR3aa: CASSLGDRVIARGEQFF; CDR3nt: TGTGCCAGCAGCTTAGGAGACAGGGTGATTGCACGCGGTGAGCAGTTCTTC
v_gene: TRBV6-5; d_gene: NA; abundance: many; j_gene: TRBJ2-1; CDR3aa: CASSVQGRGNEQFF; CDR3nt: TGTGCCAGCTCTGTACAGGGTAGGGGTAATGAGCAGTTCTTC
v_gene: TRBV5-1; d_gene: TRBD1; abundance: many; j_gene: TRBJ2-5; CDR3aa: CASSWGTGGEETQYF; CDR3nt: TGCGCCAGCAGCTGGGGGACAGGGGGAGAGGAGACCCAGTACTTC
v_gene: TRBV6-5; d_gene: NA; abundance: many; j_gene: TRBJ1-1; CDR3aa: CASNPTGGYTEAFF; CDR3nt: TGTGCCAGCAATCCTACGGGGGGTTACACTGAAGCTTTCTTT
v_gene: TRBV3-1; d_gene: TRBD2; abundance: many; j_gene: TRBJ2-1; CDR3aa: CASSQQAGGFYNEQFF; CDR3nt: TGTGCCAGCAGCCAACAAGCGGGAGGCTTCTACAATGAGCAGTTCTTC
v_gene: TRBV20-1; d_gene: NA; abundance: few; j_gene: TRBJ2-3; CDR3aa: CSARVLGPGDTQYF; CDR3nt: TGCAGTGCTAGAGTGCTCGGGCCAGGAGATACGCAGTATTTT
v_gene: TRBV20-1; d_gene: TRBD1; abundance: many; j_gene: TRBJ1-5; CDR3aa: CSARRDRGNQPQHF; CDR3nt: TGCAGTGCTAGAAGGGACAGGGGGAACCAGCCCCAGCATTTT
v_gene: TRBV12-3/TRBV12-4; d_gene: NA; abundance: many; j_gene: TRBJ1-1; CDR3aa: CASSLVAGAEAFF; CDR3nt: TGTGCCAGCAGTTTAGTTGCAGGGGCTGAAGCTTTCTTT
v_gene: TRBV20-1; d_gene: TRBD2; abundance: few; j_gene: TRBJ2-3; CDR3aa: CSAGTNTDTQYF; CDR3nt: TGCAGTGCGGGGACTAACACAGATACGCAGTATTTT
v_gene: TRBV20-1; d_gene: TRBD1; abundance: many; j_gene: TRBJ2-7; CDR3aa: CSASRDRGDEQYF; CDR3nt: TGCAGTGCATCTCGTGACAGGGGCGACGAGCAGTACTTC
v_gene: TRBV20-1; d_gene: NA; abundance: many; j_gene: TRBJ2-5; CDR3aa: CSARDLGRGETQYF; CDR3nt: TGCAGTGCTAGAGATCTGGGGCGGGGAGAGACCCAGTACTTC
v_gene: TRBV29-1; d_gene: NA; abundance: many; j_gene: TRBJ2-7; CDR3aa: CSVEVRAGYEQYF; CDR3nt: TGCAGCGTTGAAGTAAGGGCAGGCTACGAGCAGTACTTC
v_gene: TRBV5-1; d_gene: NA; abundance: many; j_gene: TRBJ2-3; CDR3aa: CASSLEDYTDTQYF; CDR3nt: TGCGCCAGCAGCTTGGAGGACTACACAGATACGCAGTATTTT
v_gene: TRBV5-1; d_gene: TRBD2; abundance: many; j_gene: TRBJ2-7; CDR3aa: CASSLGGLAGSGEQYF; CDR3nt: TGCGCCAGCAGCTTGGGAGGACTAGCGGGATCTGGCGAGCAGTACTTC
v_gene: TRBV25-1; d_gene: NA; abundance: many; j_gene: TRBJ2-1; CDR3aa: CASSDRGYNEQFF; CDR3nt: TGTGCCAGCAGTGACAGAGGGTACAATGAGCAGTTCTTC
v_gene: TRBV6-6; d_gene: NA; abundance: many; j_gene: TRBJ1-2; CDR3aa: CASTRQNYGYTF; CDR3nt: TGTGCCAGCACGCGACAGAACTATGGCTACACCTTC
v_gene: TRBV6-6; d_gene: NA; abundance: many; j_gene: TRBJ1-1; CDR3aa: CASSLSPGGNTEAFF; CDR3nt: TGTGCCAGCAGTCTCTCCCCGGGGGGGAACACTGAAGCTTTCTTT
v_gene: TRBV25-1; d_gene: NA; abundance: many; j_gene: TRBJ2-7; CDR3aa: CASSVRLGGEQYF; CDR3nt: TGTGCCAGCAGTGTGAGATTAGGGGGGGAGCAGTACTTC
v_gene: TRBV20-1; d_gene: TRBD2; abundance: NA; j_gene: TRBJ2-1; CDR3aa: CSASRLAGRDEQFF; CDR3nt: TGCAGTGCTTCTCGACTAGCGGGTAGGGATGAGCAGTTCTTC
v_gene: TRBV5-1; d_gene: NA; abundance: many; j_gene: TRBJ1-2; CDR3aa: CASGTGNYGYTF; CDR3nt: TGCGCCAGCGGGACGGGAAACTATGGCTACACCTTC